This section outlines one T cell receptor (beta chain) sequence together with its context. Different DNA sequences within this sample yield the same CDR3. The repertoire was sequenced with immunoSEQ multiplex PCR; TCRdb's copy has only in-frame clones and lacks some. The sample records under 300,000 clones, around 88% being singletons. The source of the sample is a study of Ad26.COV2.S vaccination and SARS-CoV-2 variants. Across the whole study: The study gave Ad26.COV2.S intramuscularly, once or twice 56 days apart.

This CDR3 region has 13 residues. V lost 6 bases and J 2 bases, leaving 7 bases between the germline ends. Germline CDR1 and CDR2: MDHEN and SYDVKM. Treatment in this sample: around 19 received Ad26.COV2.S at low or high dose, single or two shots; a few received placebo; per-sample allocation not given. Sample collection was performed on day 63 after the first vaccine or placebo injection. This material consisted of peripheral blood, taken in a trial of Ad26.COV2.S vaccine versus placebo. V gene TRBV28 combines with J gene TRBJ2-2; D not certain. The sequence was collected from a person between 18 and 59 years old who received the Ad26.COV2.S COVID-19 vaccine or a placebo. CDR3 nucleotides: TGTGCCAGCAGCTTCCGAAACACCGGGGAGCTGTTTTTT. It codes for CASSFRNTGELFF.